The present T cell receptor (beta chain) was sequenced within a study of blood T cell repertoires in COVID-19 (dated by TCRdb to 2018 to 2020). At the level of the whole study: Collaborator samples came from the United States, Italy and Spain and covered acute and convalescent phases of COVID-19. The material from the prospective study consisted of cDNA or gDNA derived from T cells, B-cell-depleted T cells, or PBMCs. Subjects who had been exposed to COVID-19, were actively infected with it, or had recovered from it provided the deeply sampled blood TCRbeta repertoires that made up the dataset. A freely available public database, intended as a resource for researchers studying the immune response to SARS-CoV-2, is where the repertoires were released. The samples were drawn from two sources: the first 160 participants of the ongoing ImmuneRACE study, and 1,254 subjects contributed by 6 global collaborators. A de-identified subject ID, COVID-19 status, age in years and sex were almost always included in the sample metadata. HLA class I and class II types, where available, came from metadata supplied by the sample provider rather than from assay-based typing.

One collaborating source in Seattle enrolled patients during active infection and followed them longitudinally through the course of disease. The collaborating institutions used their own protocols to collect whole blood in K2EDTA tubes. Collaborator samples were shipped for TCRbeta analysis as frozen whole blood, isolated PBMCs, or DNA extracted from either sample type. TCRbeta CDR3 regions were amplified from genomic DNA using the immunoSEQ Assay, a bias-controlled multiplex PCR. The study's own analysis went as follows. Nucleated cell counts per sample were estimated from amplification of reference gene primers within the assay. Sequence reads were collapsed and filtered to measure the absolute abundance of every unique TCRbeta CDR3 rearrangement. For each sample, productive Simpson clonality was calculated as the square root of Simpson's diversity index across productive rearrangements. Imported from immuneACCESS, the table was reduced by TCRdb to in-frame sequences with V and J called. These copies leave out some clones; in studies compared against another copy, an unresolved V gene accounts for under half, and the cause of the remainder is not known. The V and J calls and clone size are taken from that table; D and trimming were inferred from the DNA. This sample holds about 190,000 clones; about 85% were observed only once. The ten biggest clones cover approximately 7% of the sample.

Note on this clone: The antigen this receptor binds is unknown. Base qualities are missing; no much larger clone stands one base away.

Looking up the germline V gene yields CDR1 MNHEY and CDR2 SVGEGT. Including cysteine and phenylalanine, the CDR3 has 13 amino acids. Only the CDR3 DNA is retained, 39 bases long and in frame from the first base. Trimming takes 5 bases from V and 7 bases from J, and the germline ends sit 14 bases apart. Overall study outcomes, separate from this receptor: How much clinical and demographic metadata was included differed by source and by participant, and the metadata was provided uncurated.

This clonotype was obtained from a man at least 80 years old with COVID-19, enrolled during active disease. Material: peripheral blood. The chain is made from TRBV6-2 or TRBV6-3 and TRBJ1-2; the D gene remains uncertain. The bases are TGTGCCAGCAGTCTGGACGGACTGTCTGGCTACACCTTC. This codes for CASSLDGLSGYTF.